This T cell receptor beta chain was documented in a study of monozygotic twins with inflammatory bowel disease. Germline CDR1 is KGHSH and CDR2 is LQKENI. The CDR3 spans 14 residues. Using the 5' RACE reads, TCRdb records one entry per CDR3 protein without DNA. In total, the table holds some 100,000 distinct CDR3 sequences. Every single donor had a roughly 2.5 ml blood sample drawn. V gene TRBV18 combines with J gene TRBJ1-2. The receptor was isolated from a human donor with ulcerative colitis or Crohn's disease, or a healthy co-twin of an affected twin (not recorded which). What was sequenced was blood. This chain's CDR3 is CASSPDRDNYGYTF.